This entry is about one T cell receptor (beta chain). These data come from a study of blood T cell repertoires in COVID-19. Looking at the study overall: Collection of acute and convalescent COVID-19 samples took place in the United States, Italy and Spain. T cells, B-cell-depleted T cells, or PBMCs provided the cDNA or gDNA that served as material.

The CDR3 contains 16 residues. The germline V gene encodes CDR1 MNHEY and CDR2 SVGAGI. V was shortened by 2 bases and J by 0 bases, with 13 bases between the two germline ends. Authors' methods: The authors estimated nucleated cell counts from reference gene primer amplification. Profiled with immunoSEQ multiplex PCR; TCRdb holds only in-frame clones, not every one. That table supplies the V and J calls and clone size; D and trimming were determined from the DNA. The table includes roughly 280,000 clones, about nine tenths detected once. This chain connects TRBV6-5 to TRBJ1-1; no firm D call. Sequenced material: peripheral blood. The TCR sequence derives from a man aged 50 to 59 with acute or convalescent COVID-19. DNA of the CDR3: TGTGCCAGCAGTTACAACTCAGGACTCATGAACACTGAAGCTTTCTTT. Amino acid sequence: CASSYNSGLMNTEAFF.